The 28 T cell receptor beta chains given below trace back to one sample, sequenced in a study of blood T cell repertoires in COVID-19. This table comes from immunoSEQ multiplex PCR, and its TCRdb copy is limited to in-frame clones, with some not included. The top ten clones hold roughly 3.4% of a sample with 150,000 to 200,000 clones, over 70% of them seen once. Sequences were obtained from PBMCs or T cells enriched from blood (not recorded which). These TCRs come from a woman in her sixties or seventies who had recovered from COVID-19.

To note about this clone: The same CDR3 arises from other DNA sequences in this sample as well. The chain carries TRBV6-5 and TRBJ2-2, with TRBD2 identical over 12 bases. Unmatched junction bases numbered 4, after V lost 2 bases and J lost 6 bases. The CDR3 covers 16 residues. Germline V gene data show CDR1 as MNHEY and CDR2 as SVGAGI. CDR3: CASSYRLAGGPGELFF. The CDR3 DNA sequence: TGTGCCAGCAGTTACAGGCTAGCGGGGGGGCCCGGGGAGCTGTTTTTT.

The chain is built from TRBV3-1 (or the pseudogene TRBV3-2) and TRBJ2-5, with 12 bases fitting TRBD2. Germline trimming cut 5 bases from V and 7 bases from J; bases unmatched to any gene: 11. The CDR3 spans 16 residues. Looked up from germline, CDR1 is LGHDT and CDR2 is YNNKEL (reference sequence). The CDR3 DNA is TGTGCCAGCAGCAGAATTCTAGCGGGGGGGCTTTCGACCCAGTACTTC. Encoded protein: CASSRILAGGLSTQYF.

V is TRBV7-2 and J is TRBJ2-3, with a weak D call TRBD1 (7 bases). This CDR3 is 14 amino acids long. Germline CDR1 is SGHTA and CDR2 is FQGNSA. V lost 4 bases, J lost 5 bases, and 13 bases lay in between. CDR3 in DNA: TGTGCCAGCAGCTGGCAGGGGGGTATAGATACGCAGTATTTT. Its translation: CASSWQGGIDTQYF.

This chain links TRBV30 with TRBJ1-1; a weak D match, TRBD1 (6 bases). V lost 2 bases, J lost 6 bases, and 10 bases lay in between. The CDR3 has 12 residues. Germline values: CDR1 GTSNPN, CDR2 SVGIG (reference sequence). CDR3 nucleotides: TGTGCCTGGAGTTCACAGGGTCCTGAAGCTTTCTTT. This gives the protein CAWSSQGPEAFF.

This clone has only a few counts. The CDR3, as DNA: TGTGCCATCAGCCCCGGACAGGACTCCTACGAGCAGTACTTC. This translates into CAISPGQDSYEQYF. This chain uses TRBV10-3 with TRBJ2-7; 7 nucleotides align to TRBD1. V lost 6 bases and J lost 0; bases outside the gene matches: 5. CDR1 is ENHRY and CDR2 is SYGVKD in the germline V gene. The CDR3 spans 14 residues.

The chain carries TRBV18 and TRBJ2-2, with 9 positions matching TRBD1. The length of the CDR3 is 16 residues. V was clipped by 4 bases and J by 4 bases; unmatched bases: 7. Germline CDR1 reads KGHSH; CDR2 reads LQKENI. The CDR3 sequence is CASSRSGQGSTGELFF. Here the CDR3 DNA reads TGTGCCAGCTCACGATCTGGACAGGGGAGCACCGGGGAGCTGTTTTTT.

The genes are TRBV11-2 and TRBJ1-2, with 8 nucleotides matching TRBD1. This CDR3 has 14 amino acids. Trimming at V came to 5 bases and at J to 5 bases, leaving 7 bases not matched to a gene. CDR1 and CDR2 from the germline V gene are SGHAT and FQNNGV. The CDR3 nucleotides are TGTGCCAGCAGCAACCCGGACAGGGAATATGGCTACACCTTC. This translates into CASSNPDREYGYTF.

DNA of the CDR3: TGCGCCAGCCAGGGGGTCGGATACGAGCAGTACTTC. As protein: CASQGVGYEQYF. The chain is built from TRBV5-1 and TRBJ2-7; 7 positions match TRBD1. This CDR3 has 12 residues. Germline trimming cut 7 bases from V and 4 bases from J; bases unmatched to any gene: 5. Per germline, CDR1 SGHRS and CDR2 YFSETQ.

This clone was counted between two and nine times. V gene TRBV9 combines with J gene TRBJ2-2; TRBD1 matches at 7 bases. The junction had 16 bases not matched to a gene; V was cut back by 4 bases and J by 1 base. Germline V gene lookup returns CDR1 SGDLS and CDR2 YYNGEE. The CDR3 has 19 amino acids. CDR3 sequence (DNA): TGTGCCAGCAGCCCAAGACAGGGCCCATTTACTAAGAACACCGGGGAGCTGTTTTTT. Its protein product is CASSPRQGPFTKNTGELFF.

Written as DNA, the CDR3 is TGTGCCAGCTTCGGACGGGACAGGTGGGGGTCTCCTAACTATGGCTACACCTTC. Its translation: CASFGRDRWGSPNYGYTF. The chain combines TRBV28 with TRBJ1-2; 8 positions agree with TRBD1. Germline V gives CDR1 MDHEN, CDR2 SYDVKM. The CDR3 consists of 18 residues. V trimming: 8 bases; J trimming: 0 bases; junction bases outside the gene matches: 17.

The J gene is TRBJ2-1, the V gene TRBV2; no definite D call. V lost 7 bases, J lost 2 bases, and 3 bases lay in between. This CDR3 contains 11 residues. Germline V CDR1 and CDR2: SNHLY, FYNNEI. The DNA of the CDR3 is TGTGCCAGCACTGCCTACAATGAGCAGTTCTTC. Its translation: CASTAYNEQFF.

The chain carries TRBV3-1 (or the pseudogene TRBV3-2) and TRBJ2-7, with D possibly matching TRBD2 (6 bases). With 3 bases removed from V and 7 bases from J, the gap between germline ends came to 10 bases. Germline values: CDR1 LGHDT, CDR2 YNNKEL (reference sequence). The CDR3 contains 12 residues. The CDR3 protein is CASSQAAGEQYF. In nucleotides, the CDR3 is TGTGCCAGCAGCCAGGCCGCGGGGGAGCAGTACTTC.

The CDR3 region has the DNA TGTGCCAGCAGCAAAGGCGGAGGAAACACCATATATTTT. It codes for CASSKGGGNTIYF. The gene calls are TRBV7-6 and TRBJ1-3; no clear D gene. The CDR3 extends over 13 amino acids. Per germline, CDR1 SGHVS and CDR2 FNYEAQ. V lost 5 bases, J lost 4 bases, and 9 bases lay in between.

This sequence joins TRBV4-2 and TRBJ2-2; 8 bases line up with TRBD2. V gave up 4 bases and J gave up 3 bases; unmatched junction bases: 13. The CDR3 runs 18 residues. The germline gives CDR1 LGHNA, CDR2 YNFKEQ. Written as DNA, the CDR3 is TGTGCCAGCAGCCCCGCGGGGGGAAACCCCTTGGACACCGGGGAGCTGTTTTTT. Its translation is CASSPAGGNPLDTGELFF.

V and J are TRBV29-1 and TRBJ1-2, with TRBD1 identical over 9 bases. Germline CDR1 reads SQVTM; CDR2 reads ANQGSEA. This CDR3 contains 14 residues. Unmatched junction bases numbered 8, after V lost 8 bases and J lost 1 base. Here the CDR3 DNA reads TGCAGCTTACCCGGGACAGGGCTTAACTATGGCTACACCTTC. Residues: CSLPGTGLNYGYTF.

The rearrangement uses TRBV27 and TRBJ2-7, with D unresolved. Trimming took 5 bases from V and 4 from J, leaving 21 bases between them. CDR1 is MNHEY, CDR2 SMNVEV, per germline (reference sequence). CDR3 length: 16 amino acids. The CDR3 spells CASSPSVGAIWYEQYF. The CDR3 DNA sequence: TGTGCCAGCAGTCCGTCCGTAGGAGCGATCTGGTACGAGCAGTACTTC.

The CDR3 reads CASTSPSSGGNDEQYF. CDR3 coding DNA: TGTGCCAGTACCTCTCCGTCTAGCGGGGGTAACGACGAGCAGTACTTC. The genes are TRBV27 and TRBJ2-7, with 10 nucleotides matching TRBD2. Germline CDR1 and CDR2: MNHEY and SMNVEV (reference sequence). The CDR3 consists of 16 residues. J was trimmed by 5 bases and V by 9 bases; bases with no gene match: 16.

This clone was detected only once. This chain uses TRBV19 with TRBJ1-6; TRBD1 aligns across 10 bases. The CDR3 is 16 residues long. Trimming removed 6 bases from V and 5 bases from J; junction bases left unmatched: 7. From germline, CDR1 is LNHDA and CDR2 SQIVND (reference sequence). This chain's CDR3 is CASSRTGGVNNSPLHF. CDR3 bases: TGTGCCAGTAGCAGGACAGGGGGAGTCAATAATTCACCCCTCCACTTT.

The genes are TRBV6-6 and TRBJ1-5; D remains ambiguous. Trimming cost V 4 bases and J 2 bases, with 6 bases left between them. Germline-derived CDR1 and CDR2 are MNHNY and SVGAGI (reference sequence). The CDR3 extends over 13 amino acids. CDR3 loop: CASSLAGNQPQHF. The CDR3 region has the DNA TGTGCCAGCAGTTTGGCCGGCAATCAGCCCCAGCATTTT.

V gene TRBV2 combines with J gene TRBJ2-7; 7 positions match TRBD2. Germline assignment: CDR1 SNHLY and CDR2 FYNNEI. The CDR3 runs to 14 residues. V dropped 4 bases and J dropped 3; count of bases not matched to a gene: 6. This CDR3 is CASSGWGGDYEQYF. CDR3 nucleotides: TGTGCCAGCAGTGGATGGGGGGGGGACTACGAGCAGTACTTC. Full variable domain (outside the CDR3, taken from reference TRBV2 and TRBJ2-7): EPEVTQTPSHQVTQMGQEVILRCVPISNHLYFYWYRQILGQKVEFLVSFYNNEISEKSEIFDDQFSVERPDGSNFTLKIRSTKLEDSAMYFCASSGWGGDYEQYFGPGTRLTVT.

The chain joins TRBV29-1 to TRBJ2-7, with D possibly matching TRBD1 (5 bases). Trimming cost V 5 bases and J 7 bases, with 18 bases left between them. This CDR3 is built from 13 residues. CDR1 and CDR2 from the germline V gene are SQVTM and ANQGSEA. In DNA form, the CDR3 reads TGCAGCGTTTGGAGCAGGGATCCTTATGAGCAGTACTTC. Translating it yields CSVWSRDPYEQYF.

CDR3 protein: CASSINRGADTDTQYF. In nucleotides, the CDR3 is TGTGCCAGCAGCATCAACAGGGGGGCAGACACAGATACGCAGTATTTT. This chain joins TRBV7-9 and TRBJ2-3; 8 bases agree with TRBD1. CDR3 length equals 16 residues. The J segment lost 2 bases and the V segment lost 5 bases, leaving 9 bases of the junction unmatched. The germline gives CDR1 SEHNR, CDR2 FQNEAQ (reference sequence).

In this sample, this clone turned up once. The J gene is TRBJ2-5, the V gene TRBV11-2, with D unresolved. Trimming shortened V by 5 bases and J by 0 bases, and 4 bases separated the two germline ends. The CDR3 contains 12 residues. Germline-derived CDR1 and CDR2 are SGHAT and FQNNGV. The CDR3 DNA reads as TGTGCCAGCAGCCGGGACCAAGAGACCCAGTACTTC. Translated: CASSRDQETQYF.

The V call is TRBV7-3, the J call TRBJ2-1, with 14 nucleotides matching TRBD2. The CDR3 length is 16 residues. Germline CDR1 and CDR2: SGHTA and FQGTGA. V trimming: 5 bases; J trimming: 7 bases; junction bases outside the gene matches: 7. The CDR3 DNA reads as TGTGCCAGCAGCCCCCGGACTAGCGGGGGGAGGAATGAGCAGTTCTTC. This translates into CASSPRTSGGRNEQFF.

The sample holds one count of this clone. The V gene is TRBV25-1, the J gene TRBJ2-2; D might be TRBD1 (6 bases). Germline V gene data show CDR1 as MGHDK and CDR2 as SYGVNS. The CDR3 totals 12 residues. The V and J ends lost 6 bases and 5 bases respectively, with 7 bases between them. The CDR3 reads CASRTGTGELFF. CDR3 DNA: TGTGCCAGCAGGACAGGAACCGGGGAGCTGTTTTTT.

The chain carries TRBV4-1 and TRBJ2-7, with 7 positions matching TRBD1. The CDR3 is made up of 15 amino acids. With 0 bases clipped from V and 0 bases from J, the junction kept 2 bases outside the gene matches. From germline, CDR1 is MGHRA and CDR2 YSYEKL. Here the CDR3 DNA reads TGCGCCAGCAGCCAAGAGTGGGACAGCTCCTACGAGCAGTACTTC. Amino acid sequence: CASSQEWDSSYEQYF.

The rearrangement links TRBV9 to TRBJ2-7, with 10 bases that match TRBD1. This CDR3 spans 13 amino acids. In germline, CDR1 is SGDLS, CDR2 YYNGEE. J gave up 3 bases and V 3 bases, and 0 bases lay outside the gene matches. The CDR3 bases are TGTGCCAGCAGCGGGACAGGGGGCTACGAGCAGTACTTC. Translating gives CASSGTGGYEQYF.

The chain joins TRBV7-2 to TRBJ1-6; 12 positions agree with TRBD1. This CDR3 is 16 amino acids long. Germline CDR1 reads SGHTA; CDR2 reads FQGNSA. The V gene end was trimmed by 3 bases and the J gene end by 6 bases; junction bases not matched to a gene: 3. CDR3 DNA sequence: TGTGCCAGCAGCTTCGGGACAGGGGGCGGTAATTCACCCCTCCACTTT. Protein sequence: CASSFGTGGGNSPLHF.